The 17 T cell receptor beta chains in this list originate from one sample, sequenced in a study of CD8 T cells in Susac syndrome (dated by TCRdb to 2018 to 2020). The method behind the library was the immunoSEQ multiplex PCR assay. RNA was extracted using the RNeasy kit, and roughly 0.45 to 1 microgram was reverse transcribed with random hexamers. TCRdb reran the public reads through fastp at Q25 and MiXCR, keeping productive beta chains. Every entry covers one CDR3 protein and lists the most common genes and DNA from its rows. The sample contains roughly 180,000 distinct CDR3 sequences, around 94% of them found a single time. The ten largest clones take up more than 0.12% of the sample. Input material: CD4+ T cells from PBMCs. These receptors all stem from a human donor in good health.

The V call is TRBV7-2, the J call TRBJ1-5, with 8 bases fitting TRBD1. Germline V CDR1 and CDR2: SGHTA, FQGNSA. CDR3 length: 14 residues. The trim removed 5 bases at V and 3 bases at J, leaving 3 bases unmatched. This chain's CDR3 is CASSRDRNNQPQHF. DNA of the CDR3: TGTGCCAGCAGCCGGGACAGGAACAATCAGCCCCAGCATTTT.

The chain recombines TRBV20-1 with TRBJ2-1, with 10 bases fitting TRBD1. With V trimmed by 5 bases and J by 4 bases, 5 bases remained unmatched. Germline V lookup: CDR1 DFQATT, CDR2 SNEGSKA (reference sequence). The CDR3 is made up of 14 amino acids. CDR3 amino acids: CSAGRDRGYNEQFF. The CDR3 coding sequence is TGCAGTGCTGGCCGGGACAGGGGTTACAATGAGCAGTTCTTC.

V is TRBV7-2 and J is TRBJ1-6; 9 nucleotides align to TRBD1. The CDR3 covers 16 residues. V lost 5 bases to trimming and J lost 6 bases; unmatched junction nucleotides: 8. From germline, CDR1 is SGHTA and CDR2 FQGNSA. The CDR3 region is CASSVDRGLGNSPLHF. CDR3 sequence (DNA): TGTGCCAGCAGCGTGGACAGGGGATTGGGTAATTCACCCCTCCACTTT.

This clonotype has a single count. This chain links TRBV30 with TRBJ2-7; possible D gene TRBD2, 8 bases. Trimming pared 5 bases from V and 11 bases from J, leaving 19 bases between. Germline loops: CDR1 GTSNPN, CDR2 SVGIG (reference sequence). The CDR3 totals 12 residues. For the CDR3, the DNA is TGTGCCTGGTCACGTCGGGGGGGACAGAAGTACTTC. It translates to CAWSRRGGQKYF.

A remark on this clonotype: A read error may account for a junction end that differs from germline. The chain combines TRBV7-7 with TRBJ2-5; D ambiguous. The CDR3 length is 13 residues. Per germline, CDR1 SSHAT and CDR2 FNYEAQ (reference sequence). The CDR3 spells CASSLSGQETQYF. For the CDR3, the DNA is TGTGCTAGCAGCCTATCGGGCCAAGAGACCCAGTACTTC.

The sample holds one count of this clonotype. The chain has TRBV20-1 and TRBJ1-3; D is ambiguous. The CDR3 sequence is 11 residues long. Germline CDR1 and CDR2: DFQATT and SNEGSKA (reference sequence). With 5 bases removed from V and 0 bases from J, the gap between germline ends came to 2 bases. As DNA, the CDR3 is TGCAGTGCTCACTCTGGAAACACCATATATTTT. Protein: CSAHSGNTIYF.

CDR3 nucleotides: TGCGCCAGCAGCGCCCTACCTGGGAGCTCCTACAATGAGCAGTTCTTC. Its translation: CASSALPGSSYNEQFF. The chain joins TRBV5-1 to TRBJ2-1; D perhaps matches TRBD2 (5 bases). This CDR3 region has 16 residues. Germline loops: CDR1 SGHRS, CDR2 YFSETQ. V lost 4 bases and J 0 bases, leaving 14 bases between the germline ends.

The chain joins TRBV3-1 to TRBJ2-7, with D perhaps TRBD1 or TRBD2 (5 bases each). The CDR3 is 14 amino acids. CDR1 LGHDT and CDR2 YNNKEL come from the germline V gene (reference sequence). The ends were cut back, 4 bases at V and 0 bases at J, with 10 bases in the middle. The CDR3: CASSPRGVSYEQYF. The CDR3 DNA reads as TGTGCCAGCAGCCCACGGGGCGTCTCCTACGAGCAGTACTTC.

In this sample, this clonotype turned up once. The chain couples TRBV29-1 to TRBJ1-1, with TRBD1 matching 7 bases. The germline V gene has CDR1 SQVTM and CDR2 ANQGSEA. After removal of 6 bases from V and 5 bases from J, the junction contained 9 bases not matched to a gene. There are 13 residues in the CDR3. CDR3 nucleotide sequence: TGCAGCGTGTTACCAGGGGGAGGGACTGAAGCTTTCTTT. Amino acids: CSVLPGGGTEAFF.

This clonotype was observed once. The chain is built from TRBV4-3 and TRBJ2-1; tentatively, D is TRBD1 (5 bases). Germline CDR1 and CDR2: LGHNA and YSLEER. CDR3 size: 14 residues. The V and J ends lost 1 base and 4 bases respectively, with 8 bases between them. CDR3 in DNA: TGCGCCAGCAGCCAAGTCAGGGAATACAATGAGCAGTTCTTC. It codes for CASSQVREYNEQFF.

V and J are TRBV6-5 and TRBJ2-1; perhaps TRBD2 as D (5 bases). V lost 2 bases, J lost 0 bases, and 8 bases lay in between. This CDR3 has 15 residues. The germline CDR1 and CDR2 sequences are MNHEY and SVGAGI. CDR3: CASSYGRSSYNEQFF. DNA for the CDR3: TGTGCCAGCAGTTACGGGAGAAGCTCCTACAATGAGCAGTTCTTC.

In its sample, this clonotype was seen once. The chain links TRBV9 to TRBJ2-1; perhaps TRBD2 as D (5 bases). The germline V gene has CDR1 SGDLS and CDR2 YYNGEE. V lost 2 bases and J 3 bases, leaving 12 bases between the germline ends. The CDR3 consists of 15 residues. In DNA form, the CDR3 reads TGTGCCAGCAGCGTTCGGCCGGGGAACTACAATGAGCAGTTCTTC. Its protein is CASSVRPGNYNEQFF.

The chain is built from TRBV7-2 and TRBJ2-7; D call uncertain. Trimming pared 6 bases from V and 6 bases from J, leaving 9 bases between. Germline V gene sequence: CDR1 SGHTA, CDR2 FQGNSA. The CDR3 is made up of 11 amino acids. The CDR3 reads CASSSAGEQYF. CDR3 DNA sequence: TGTGCCAGCAGTTCGGCCGGCGAGCAGTACTTC. Complete variable domain (other parts from reference TRBV7-2 and TRBJ2-7): GAGVSQSPSNKVTEKGKDVELRCDPISGHTALYWYRQSLGQGLEFLIYFQGNSAPDKSGLPSDRFSAERTGGSVSTLTIQRTQQEDSAVYLCASSSAGEQYFGPGTRLTVT.

The rearrangement links TRBV29-1 to TRBJ2-1; D gene ambiguous. Germline CDR1 SQVTM, CDR2 ANQGSEA. V shed 5 bases and J shed 5 bases, with 19 bases lying between them. The CDR3 is 15 residues long. The CDR3 region is CSVPPRKGRDNEQFF. CDR3 nucleotide sequence: TGCAGCGTTCCCCCGAGGAAGGGTAGGGACAATGAGCAGTTCTTC.

This chain connects TRBV7-2 to TRBJ1-1, with D maybe TRBD1 (5 bases). The length of the CDR3 is 14 residues. Germline CDR1 is SGHTA and CDR2 is FQGNSA. V was clipped by 5 bases and J by 1 base, with 11 bases between them. The CDR3 DNA reads as TGTGCCAGCAGCCCCGGGGCAGCGAACACTGAAGCTTTCTTT. Its protein product is CASSPGAANTEAFF.

The chain combines TRBV29-1 with TRBJ1-2; TRBD1 might be the D (5 bases). Per the germline V gene, CDR1 is SQVTM and CDR2 is ANQGSEA. The CDR3 runs 11 residues. The ends were cut back, 7 bases at V and 8 bases at J, with 14 bases in the middle. The CDR3 loop is CSAWDGRGYTF. The CDR3 DNA reads TGCAGCGCTTGGGACGGTCGAGGCTACACCTTC.

This chain's CDR3 is CATSRDRRAWETQYF. As DNA, the CDR3 is TGTGCCACCAGCAGAGATCGCAGGGCGTGGGAGACCCAGTACTTC. The rearrangement uses TRBV15 and TRBJ2-5, with D tentatively TRBD1 (5 bases). This CDR3 comprises 15 residues. Trimming took 0 bases from V and 5 from J, leaving 13 bases between them. Germline V gene data show CDR1 as LNHNV and CDR2 as YYDKDF (reference sequence).